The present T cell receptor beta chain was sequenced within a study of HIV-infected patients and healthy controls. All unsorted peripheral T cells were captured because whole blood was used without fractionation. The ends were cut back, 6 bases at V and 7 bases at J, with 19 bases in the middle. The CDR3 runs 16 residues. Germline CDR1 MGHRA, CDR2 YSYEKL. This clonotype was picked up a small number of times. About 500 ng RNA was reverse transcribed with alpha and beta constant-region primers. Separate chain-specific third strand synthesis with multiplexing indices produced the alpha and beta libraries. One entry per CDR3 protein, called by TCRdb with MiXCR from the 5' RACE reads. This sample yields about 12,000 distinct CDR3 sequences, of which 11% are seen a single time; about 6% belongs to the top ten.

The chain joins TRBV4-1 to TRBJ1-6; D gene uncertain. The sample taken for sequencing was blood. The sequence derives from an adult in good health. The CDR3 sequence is CASSLLAQVLNSPLHF. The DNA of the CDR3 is TGCGCCAGCAGTCTCCTTGCCCAGGTGTTGAATTCACCCCTCCACTTT.